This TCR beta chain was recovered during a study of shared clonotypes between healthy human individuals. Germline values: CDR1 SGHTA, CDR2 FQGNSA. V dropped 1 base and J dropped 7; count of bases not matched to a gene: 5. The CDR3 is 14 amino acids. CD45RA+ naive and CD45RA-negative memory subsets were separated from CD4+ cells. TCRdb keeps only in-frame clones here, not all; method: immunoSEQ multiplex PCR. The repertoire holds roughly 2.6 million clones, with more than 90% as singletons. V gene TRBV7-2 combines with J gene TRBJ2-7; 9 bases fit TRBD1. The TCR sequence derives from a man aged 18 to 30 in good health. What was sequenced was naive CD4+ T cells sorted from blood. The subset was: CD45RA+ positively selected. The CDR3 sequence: CASSLEQGAREQYF. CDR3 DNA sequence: TGTGCCAGCAGCTTAGAACAGGGGGCGAGGGAGCAGTACTTC.